Included here is one T cell receptor (beta chain) sequence, with context. Antigen: not known. This entry is derived from a study of cytomegalovirus exposure and HLA in healthy donors. A multiplex PCR was run with 60 Vbeta primers and 13 Jbeta primers. The assay was immunoSEQ multiplex PCR, and TCRdb's table has in-frame clones only and misses some. This sample yields about 98,000 clones, of which 75% to 85% are seen a single time; about a tenth belongs to the top ten. The ends were cut back, 0 bases at V and 7 bases at J, with 6 bases in the middle. Per the germline V gene, CDR1 is SGHVS and CDR2 is FNYEAQ. This CDR3 is built from 12 residues. Study-wide findings and caveats: About 87% or about 30% of the time was how often most TCR beta V segments were productive, according to an earlier analysis. In vitro assays verified that a few CMV-associated chains recognized CMV antigens specifically.

The sequencing sample was made of PBMCs. The source is a young man in good health and CMV-seropositive. The chain uses TRBV7-6 and TRBJ1-1; a weak D match, TRBD1 (5 bases). The CDR3 protein is CASSLAGGEAFF. The CDR3 DNA sequence: TGTGCCAGCAGCTTAGCGGGGGGTGAAGCTTTCTTT.